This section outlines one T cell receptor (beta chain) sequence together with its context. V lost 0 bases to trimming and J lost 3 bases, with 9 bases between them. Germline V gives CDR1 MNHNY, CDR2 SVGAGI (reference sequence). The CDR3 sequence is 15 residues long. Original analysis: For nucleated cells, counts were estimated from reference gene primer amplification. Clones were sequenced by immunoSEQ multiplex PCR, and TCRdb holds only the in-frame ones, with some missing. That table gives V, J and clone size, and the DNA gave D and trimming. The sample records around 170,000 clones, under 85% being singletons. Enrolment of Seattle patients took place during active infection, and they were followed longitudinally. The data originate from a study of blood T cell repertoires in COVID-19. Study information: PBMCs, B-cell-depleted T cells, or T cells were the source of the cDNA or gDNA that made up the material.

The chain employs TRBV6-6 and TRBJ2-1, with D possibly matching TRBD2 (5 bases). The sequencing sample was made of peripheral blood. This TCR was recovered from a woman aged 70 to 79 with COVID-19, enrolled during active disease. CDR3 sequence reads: CASSYSGAIYNEQFF. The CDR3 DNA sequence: TGTGCCAGCAGTTACTCGGGAGCAATCTACAATGAGCAGTTCTTC.